This TCR beta chain derives from a study of cytomegalovirus exposure and HLA in healthy donors. PCR employed 60 Vbeta and 13 Jbeta primers. In the original workflow: It was a later analysis that counted about 80 million unique TCR beta chains, of which 9.5 million to 14 million were shared. Using immunoSEQ multiplex PCR, the repertoire was profiled, and TCRdb retains in-frame clones only, with some absent. V and J calls and clone size are copied from that table; D and trimming were computed from the DNA. The table has 140,000 or so clones, approximately 78% seen once. The V gene's germline CDR1 is MDHEN and CDR2 SYDVKM. The J segment lost 3 bases and the V segment lost 6 bases, leaving 14 bases of the junction unmatched. The CDR3 runs to 18 residues. In regard to this clone: What it recognizes is unknown.

Study-wide results and limits: According to a later analysis, donors in an Asian-associated ancestry cluster reportedly had fewer N-insertions than the 666-donor mean. Roughly even sequencing depth across donors was the assumption behind the presence/absence analyses.

J is TRBJ1-6 and V is TRBV28; 7 positions match TRBD1. The receptor was isolated from a woman aged 18-30 years in good health and CMV-seropositive. The sequenced sample was PBMCs. The CDR3 DNA reads TGTGCCAGCAGCAGACCTCCGGGACAGCCGTTCTATAATTCACCCCTCCACTTT. Translation gives CASSRPPGQPFYNSPLHF.